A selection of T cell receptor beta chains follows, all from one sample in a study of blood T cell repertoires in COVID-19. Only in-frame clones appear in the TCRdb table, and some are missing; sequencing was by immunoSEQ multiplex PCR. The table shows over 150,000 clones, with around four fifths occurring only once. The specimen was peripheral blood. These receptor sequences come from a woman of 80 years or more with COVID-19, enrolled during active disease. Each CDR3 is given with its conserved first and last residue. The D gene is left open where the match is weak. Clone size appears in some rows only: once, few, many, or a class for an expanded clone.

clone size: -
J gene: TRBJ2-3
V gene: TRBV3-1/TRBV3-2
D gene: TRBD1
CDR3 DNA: TGTGCCAGCCGCGCCGGGACAGGGGGCGCAGATACGCAGTATTTT
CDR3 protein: CASRAGTGGADTQYF

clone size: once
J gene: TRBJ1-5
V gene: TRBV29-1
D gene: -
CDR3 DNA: TGCAGCGTTGGGACTGGCCGGAATCAGCCCCAGCATTTT
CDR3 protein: CSVGTGRNQPQHF

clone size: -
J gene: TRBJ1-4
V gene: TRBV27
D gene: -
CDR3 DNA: TGTGCCAGCAGTCCAACAGGGAACAAACCAACTAATGAAAAACTGTTTTTT
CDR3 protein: CASSPTGNKPTNEKLFF

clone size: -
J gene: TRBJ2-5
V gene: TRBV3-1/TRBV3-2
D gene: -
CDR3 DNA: TGTGCCAGCAGCCAGGGACACGGACAAGAGACCCAGTACTTC
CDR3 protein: CASSQGHGQETQYF

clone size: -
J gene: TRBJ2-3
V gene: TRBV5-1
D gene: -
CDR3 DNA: TGCGCCAGCAGCGCTATGCGGGGAAGCACAGATACGCAGTATTTT
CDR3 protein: CASSAMRGSTDTQYF

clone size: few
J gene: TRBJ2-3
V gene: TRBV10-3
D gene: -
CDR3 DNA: TGTGCCATCAGTGAAGAACTAGCAGGCGGCACAGATACGCAGTATTTT
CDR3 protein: CAISEELAGGTDTQYF

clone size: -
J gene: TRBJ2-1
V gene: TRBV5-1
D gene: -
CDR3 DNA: TGCGCCAGCAGCCCCGGACAGTCCTACAATGAGCAGTTCTTC
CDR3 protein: CASSPGQSYNEQFF

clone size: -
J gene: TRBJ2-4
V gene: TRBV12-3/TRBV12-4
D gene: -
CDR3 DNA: TGTGCCAGCAGTTTCGAGGGGAGGAACATTCAGTACTTC
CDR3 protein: CASSFEGRNIQYF

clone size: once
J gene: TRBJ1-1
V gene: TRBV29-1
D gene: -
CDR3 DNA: TGCAGCGTGGGGCAGGTTTTGAGACCTGAAGCTTTCTTT
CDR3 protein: CSVGQVLRPEAFF

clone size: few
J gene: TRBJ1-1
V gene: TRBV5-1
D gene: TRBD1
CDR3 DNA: TGCGCCAGCAGCTTACAGGGGATGAACACTGAAGCTTTCTTT
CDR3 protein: CASSLQGMNTEAFF

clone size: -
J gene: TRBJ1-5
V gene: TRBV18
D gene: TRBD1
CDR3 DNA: TGTGCCAGCTCATCAATTGGTCCCGGGACAGGGTCGAATCAGCCCCAGCATTTT
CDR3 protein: CASSSIGPGTGSNQPQHF

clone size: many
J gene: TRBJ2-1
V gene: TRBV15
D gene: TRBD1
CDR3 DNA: TGTGCCACCGGGACAGGGGTGGGGGGCCCAGGCGATGAGCAGTTCTTC
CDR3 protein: CATGTGVGGPGDEQFF

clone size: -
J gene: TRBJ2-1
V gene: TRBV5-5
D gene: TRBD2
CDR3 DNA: TGTGCCAGCAGCTCGGGGTGGGGACTAGACGTGAATGAGCAGTTCTTC
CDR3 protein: CASSSGWGLDVNEQFF

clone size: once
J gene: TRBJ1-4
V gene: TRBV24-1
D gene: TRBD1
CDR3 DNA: TGTGCCACCAGTGATCCTAGGGGGCCCAGTGAAAAACTGTTTTTT
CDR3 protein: CATSDPRGPSEKLFF

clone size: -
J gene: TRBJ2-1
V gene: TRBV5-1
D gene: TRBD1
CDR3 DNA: TGCGCCAGCAGCTGGACAGGGACCCGTGAGCAGTTCTTC
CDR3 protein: CASSWTGTREQFF